This T cell receptor (beta chain) was sequenced during a study of cytomegalovirus exposure and HLA in healthy donors. The PCR had 60 Vbeta and 13 Jbeta primers. This table comes from immunoSEQ multiplex PCR, and its TCRdb copy is limited to in-frame clones, with some not included. The table lists about 100,000 clones, 85% to 90% of them singletons, with approximately 3.9% in the top ten. The CDR3 contains 13 residues. The germline V and J ends were trimmed by 5 bases and 3 bases, with 10 bases remaining between them. CDR1 LNHNV and CDR2 YYDKDF come from the germline V gene (reference sequence). The V gene is TRBV15, the J gene TRBJ2-5, with TRBD1 as a possible D gene (5 bases). This clonotype originated in a man aged 25-40 years in good health and CMV-seronegative. Material for sequencing was PBMCs. DNA for the CDR3: TGTGCCACCAGCCAAATAGGGGAAGAGACCCAGTACTTC. Protein sequence: CATSQIGEETQYF.